This entry features one T cell receptor (beta chain) sequence. This clonotype was counted many times. The specificity of this receptor is unknown. Within one base of it there is no much larger clone, and no base qualities were kept. The sample belongs to a study of Graves' ophthalmopathy and Graves' hyperthyroidism (dated by TCRdb to the late 2010s). Regarding the complete study: Peripheral blood samples were taken at the time of initial diagnosis, before any treatment was given. To tell Graves' ophthalmopathy apart from Graves' hyperthyroidism, and to predict which patients would progress to ophthalmopathy, the study relied on TCR beta repertoire signatures. In total, some 140 blood samples were TCR-sequenced: approximately 40 ophthalmopathy, roughly 80 hyperthyroidism and roughly 17 hyperthyroidism-to-ophthalmopathy patients. To explore V-J signatures distinguishing ophthalmopathy from hyperthyroidism, a discovery set of about 99 patients (about 43 ophthalmopathy, 55 to 60 stable hyperthyroidism) was enrolled. For independent validation, a separate cohort was made up of approximately 18 hyperthyroidism patients plus 17 patients who later progressed from hyperthyroidism to ophthalmopathy. In a handful of hyperthyroidism patients, the T-cell repertoire of thyroid tissue was compared with the T-cell repertoire of blood. Once sampling was done, hyperthyroidism patients were given methimazole at a starting dose of 30 mg daily, while ophthalmopathy patients were given high-dose intravenous methylprednisolone. The 100 or so discovery patients were divided at random into training and test sets in a 7:3 ratio. Paper-wide results and their limitations: Sample size was not statistically predetermined, and group allocation was not concealed from the investigators. In cross-validation, the 13-signature model distinguished ophthalmopathy from stable hyperthyroidism with about 90% sensitivity and around 84% specificity, while in the test set the corresponding values were about 80% and 75%. In validation, the model predicted ophthalmopathy progression with more than 70% sensitivity and approximately 78% specificity; roughly 11 predicted patients were CT-confirmed with GO in a median of around 6.5 months. Most expanded thyroid clonotypes with frequency above 0.001 were also detected in blood, suggesting blood repertoires may reflect the thyroid immune response.

TCR beta CDR3 regions were amplified from RNA transcripts for repertoire sequencing. The first round was an RT-PCR using HTBI primers with the Qiagen OneStep RT-PCR kit, and this first round was followed by a second-round multiplex PCR, then size selection and purification. Libraries were sequenced on an Illumina HiSeq2000 using paired-end 100 bp reads. In the original analysis: Reads were processed with SOAPnuke, discarding reads with adapters, uncalled bases, mean Phred below 15, or no exact constant-primer or identifier match. High-quality paired reads were merged with COPE v1.2.5. Each unique nucleotide sequence was defined as a clonotype, and clonotypes were aligned to IMGT TRB V, D and J references with MiTCR v1.1. Analysis was restricted to V-J combinations with a frequency above 0.0001, which covered roughly 99% of repertoires. For each V-J combination, a TCR clonal expansion and chaos score was defined as F50 clonal expansion divided by the chaos observed in the TCRdist matrix. Welch's t-statistics and random forest were used to narrow the features down to more than 10 V-J combinations, which were then fed into a naive Bayes classifier. Thyroid-blood repertoire similarity was quantified with the Morisita-Horn index. TCRdb applied fastp at Q25 and MiXCR to the public reads, then kept only in-frame beta chains. One record per CDR3 amino acid sequence lists the most common genes and DNA. For this entry, the V and J calls and clone size follow TCRdb and not the study's own pipeline. A total of fewer than 600,000 distinct CDR3 sequences appear in this sample, approximately 15% of them only once. Over 8% of the sample is held by the ten biggest clonotypes.

Ophthalmopathy patients were characterized by moderately to severely active disease, a Clinical Activity Score of at least 3, a NOSPECS grade of at least 4, and a disease duration under 3 months. Patients with other autoimmune diseases, uncontrolled infections, pregnancy or lactation were excluded from the study. Diagnosis was based on clinical symptoms, serum thyroxine, TRAb, thyroid ultrasound and orbital computed tomography. PBMCs were isolated from roughly 10 ml of fresh peripheral blood by Ficoll-Paque density gradient centrifugation. Total RNA was extracted with Trizol reagent and quality-checked on an Agilent 2100 Bioanalyzer. Inclusive of the bounding cysteine and phenylalanine, the CDR3 is 13 residues long. The kept DNA is CDR3 alone, 39 bases in frame from the first base. The CDR1 and CDR2 encoded by the germline V gene (reference sequence) are DFQATT and SNEGSKA. Trimming takes 1 base from V and 3 bases from J, and the germline ends sit 9 bases apart.

The source material was blood. The origin of this receptor is a woman aged 25 to 39 with Graves' ophthalmopathy. Donor details come from another sample of the same person, matched by shared clones. The rearranged segments are TRBV20-1 and TRBJ1-1, and the D gene may be TRBD1, 5 bases matching. The nucleotide sequence is given as TGCAGTGCTAGAGGGGGGAGGGACACTGAAGCTTTCTTT. Its protein reads: CSARGGRDTEAFF.